Sequencing of this T cell receptor (beta chain) was carried out in a study of tumor-infiltrating lymphocytes in localized non-small cell lung cancer. Notes on the study in general: Technical variation could not be separated from intratumor heterogeneity here.

Using immunoSEQ multiplex PCR, the repertoire was profiled, and TCRdb retains in-frame clones only, with some absent. The profile shows 9,300 or so clones, about 70% of them singletons. Comments on this clone: No antigen is known for it.

J lost 2 bases, V lost 0 bases, and 2 bases had no gene match. In germline, CDR1 is SGDLS, CDR2 YYNGEE. The CDR3 is made up of 14 amino acids. J is TRBJ2-7 and V is TRBV9; 7 nucleotides match TRBD1. Sequencing was performed on lung tumor tissue. The receptor was isolated from a human donor with non-small cell lung cancer. Here the CDR3 DNA reads TGTGCCAGCAGCGTAGAGGACAGGCCCTACGAGCAGTACTTC. Its protein product is CASSVEDRPYEQYF.